The 17 T cell receptor beta chains reported below all come from one sample, sequenced in a study of blood T cell repertoires in COVID-19. Here immunoSEQ multiplex PCR was the method, and the copy in TCRdb shows in-frame clones only, minus some. Altogether about 290,000 clones are present, around four fifths being singletons, with the ten largest covering less than 4.5%. Specimen: peripheral blood. Receptor source: a woman in her forties or fifties with active or convalescent COVID-19.

The CDR3 region is CASSRGGGVITEAFF. CDR3 sequence (DNA): TGTGCCAGCAGCCGAGGAGGGGGCGTGATCACTGAAGCTTTCTTT. The chain recombines TRBV5-6 with TRBJ1-1, with 7 bases identical to TRBD1. The CDR3 sequence is 15 residues long. Germline V lookup: CDR1 SGHDT, CDR2 YYEEEE. V shed 4 bases, J shed 4 bases, and the junction held 10 bases outside the gene matches.

The rearrangement uses TRBV28 and TRBJ1-4; D possibly corresponds to TRBD1 (5 bases). The CDR3 length is 14 residues. Germline values: CDR1 MDHEN, CDR2 SYDVKM. V was shortened by 8 bases and J by 12 bases, with 22 bases between the two germline ends. For the CDR3, the DNA is TGTGCCAGCGCCTCATGGAACCAGGGCAAGGAACTGTTTTTT. Residues: CASASWNQGKELFF.

As concerns this clone: The germline gene is not matched at one end of the junction; a read error may be the cause. The chain employs TRBV28 and TRBJ1-5; D possibly corresponds to TRBD1 (6 bases). Germline-derived CDR1 and CDR2 are MDHEN and SYDVKM. This CDR3 comprises 19 residues. CDR3 residues: CASSSPPTLDRPSHQSQHF. The CDR3, as DNA: TGTGCCAGCAGTTCCCCGCCCACTCTCGACAGGCCCTCCCATCAGTCCCAGCATTTT.

This clone came up once. The rearrangement joins TRBV27 to TRBJ2-1; TRBD2 is a possible D gene (5 bases). This CDR3 has 14 residues. Germline V lookup: CDR1 MNHEY, CDR2 SMNVEV (reference sequence). Trimming stripped 0 bases from V and 9 bases from J, with 12 bases between. In DNA, the CDR3 is TGTGCCAGCAGTTTATCGGCCGCGGGCGCTGAGCAGTTCTTC. Translating gives CASSLSAAGAEQFF.

As to this clone: A much larger clonotype is one base distant, so this may be a read error. The chain joins TRBV3-1 (or the pseudogene TRBV3-2) to TRBJ1-6, with D uncertain. V was pared by 0 bases and J by 10 bases, with 7 bases between. The CDR3 sequence is 13 residues long. CDR1 and CDR2 (germline): LGHDT, YNNKEL (reference sequence). The CDR3 nucleotides read TGTGCCAGCAGCCAAGAAGGGAGATCACCCCTCCACTTT. Amino acids: CASSQEGRSPLHF.

The V call is TRBV29-1, the J call TRBJ2-5; D possibly corresponds to TRBD2 (6 bases). This CDR3 has 13 amino acids. Germline values: CDR1 SQVTM, CDR2 ANQGSEA. Trimming took 5 bases from V and 1 from J, leaving 11 bases between them. The CDR3, as DNA: TGCAGCGTTAAGAGGGACTTCCAAGAGACCCAGTACTTC. Residues: CSVKRDFQETQYF.

In DNA, the CDR3 is TGTGCCAGCAGCTTAGGAGGCGGGTTTAGCACAGATACGCAGTATTTT. This gives the protein CASSLGGGFSTDTQYF. The chain recombines TRBV7-2 with TRBJ2-3; maybe TRBD2 (5 bases). Trimming took off 1 base at V and 0 bases at J, with 11 bases between the two ends. This CDR3 is 16 amino acids long. Germline V gene data show CDR1 as SGHTA and CDR2 as FQGNSA.

This clone showed up just once. The same CDR3 arises from other DNA sequences in this sample as well. The genes are TRBV7-9 and TRBJ1-1, with D possibly matching TRBD1 (5 bases). CDR1 is SEHNR and CDR2 is FQNEAQ in the germline V gene (reference sequence). This CDR3 contains 15 residues. Trimming took off 1 base at V and 0 bases at J, with 9 bases between the two ends. Written as DNA, the CDR3 is TGTGCCAGCAGCTTAGGGCAGGGTCTGAACACTGAAGCTTTCTTT. Translating gives CASSLGQGLNTEAFF.

The chain uses TRBV25-1 and TRBJ1-2; D ambiguous. The V end was cut by 5 bases, the J end by 6 bases, with 19 bases between. Germline assignment: CDR1 MGHDK and CDR2 SYGVNS. This CDR3 contains 15 residues. The CDR3 DNA is TGTGCCAGCAGTCGGCATGAGGGCGCGATAGATGGCTACACCTTC. It is translated as CASSRHEGAIDGYTF.

This chain joins TRBV28 and TRBJ2-2; D possibly corresponds to TRBD2 (7 bases). The CDR3 loop spans 15 amino acids. The germline V gene has CDR1 MDHEN and CDR2 SYDVKM. Trimming took off 11 bases at V and 0 bases at J, with 16 bases between the two ends. CDR3 DNA sequence: TGTGCCCCACGGGGGGCGGCCCCGAACACCGGGGAGCTGTTTTTT. It translates to CAPRGAAPNTGELFF.

This sequence joins TRBV10-3 and TRBJ2-2, with a possible D match to TRBD2 (6 bases). The germline V and J ends were trimmed by 2 bases and 5 bases, with 9 bases remaining between them. The CDR3 length is 14 residues. Germline V gene data show CDR1 as ENHRY and CDR2 as SYGVKD. CDR3 residues: CAISEAGRTGELFF. The CDR3 DNA is TGTGCCATCAGTGAGGCGGGACGGACCGGGGAGCTGTTTTTT.

The chain combines TRBV2 with TRBJ2-1, with 7 positions matching TRBD1. Trimming took 7 bases from V and 9 from J; bases not matched to a gene: 9. Germline V gene data show CDR1 as SNHLY and CDR2 as FYNNEI. The CDR3 sequence is 13 residues long. In DNA form, the CDR3 reads TGTGCCAGCAATCAGGGGGAAGTCGGTGAGCAGTTCTTC. Encoded protein: CASNQGEVGEQFF.

There are a few counts of this clone. The V and J genes are TRBV7-9 and TRBJ2-7, with 7 bases fitting TRBD1. Trimming removed 11 bases from V and 2 bases from J; junction bases left unmatched: 12. The CDR3 length is 14 residues. Germline values: CDR1 SEHNR, CDR2 FQNEAQ (reference sequence). Here the CDR3 reads CAVDGGQVPYEQYF. CDR3 bases: TGTGCCGTAGACGGCGGACAGGTCCCCTACGAGCAGTACTTC.

The genes are TRBV27 and TRBJ2-7; D might be TRBD2 (6 bases). Between the trimmed V and J ends, which lost 5 bases and 2 bases, there was a span of 16 bases. Germline loops: CDR1 MNHEY, CDR2 SMNVEV (reference sequence). This CDR3 has 15 amino acids. The CDR3 loop is CASSVQASVTYEQYF. DNA of the CDR3: TGTGCCAGCAGTGTCCAGGCTAGCGTTACCTACGAGCAGTACTTC.

This chain connects TRBV19 to TRBJ2-5, with TRBD2 matching over 9 bases. Germline V gene sequence: CDR1 LNHDA, CDR2 SQIVND (reference sequence). The J segment lost 1 base and the V segment lost 6 bases, leaving 6 bases of the junction unmatched. CDR3 length: 15 amino acids. CDR3 sequence (DNA): TGTGCCAGTAGACGATCTAGCGGGGCCCAAGAGACCCAGTACTTC. It codes for CASRRSSGAQETQYF. Filled out from reference TRBV19 and TRBJ2-5, the complete variable domain reads DGGITQSPKYLFRKEGQNVTLSCEQNLNHDAMYWYRQDPGQGLRLIYYSQIVNDFQKGDIAEGYSVSREKKESFPLTVTSAQKNPTAFYLCASRRSSGAQETQYFGPGTRLLVL.

This sequence joins TRBV14 and TRBJ2-2; 8 bases fit TRBD2. Trimming took 3 bases from V and 4 from J; bases not matched to a gene: 7. Germline values: CDR1 SGHDN, CDR2 FVKESK. This CDR3 has 16 residues. The CDR3 DNA follows: TGTGCCAGCAGCCAGAGAGGCCGGGGGGGCACCGGGGAGCTGTTTTTT. It yields the protein CASSQRGRGGTGELFF.

The rearrangement uses TRBV29-1 and TRBJ1-1; the D gene is possibly TRBD1 (5 bases). Germline V gives CDR1 SQVTM, CDR2 ANQGSEA. The CDR3 has 14 residues. V was shortened by 5 bases and J by 1 base, with 14 bases between the two germline ends. The DNA of the CDR3 is TGCAGCGTTTCTCTCGGGGGGAGGAACACTGAAGCTTTCTTT. It encodes CSVSLGGRNTEAFF.